The clone carrying this T cell receptor beta chain was recorded only once. The V end lost 4 bases, the J end lost 2 bases, and 8 bases lay between the germline ends. The CDR3 totals 13 residues. Germline loops: CDR1 LNHDA, CDR2 SQIVND (reference sequence). This entry is derived from a study of blood T cell repertoires in COVID-19. Overall study context: Acute and convalescent COVID-19 samples came from the United States, Italy and Spain. Nucleic acid was either cDNA or gDNA, and it came from T cells, B-cell-depleted T cells, or PBMCs.

Clones were read by immunoSEQ multiplex PCR, and TCRdb kept only the in-frame ones, dropping some. The repertoire includes about 250,000 clones, 85% of them detected once, and approximately 9.6% sits in the top ten. The genes are TRBV19 and TRBJ1-2, with D perhaps TRBD1 (6 bases). Source material: PBMCs or T cells enriched from blood (not recorded which). The source is a woman aged 45 to 65 with acute COVID-19. CDR3 amino acids: CASSTDRNYGYTF. CDR3 nucleotide sequence: TGTGCCAGTAGTACCGACAGGAACTATGGCTACACCTTC.